One and the same sample provided the 28 T cell receptor beta chains below, sequenced in a study of T-cell memory formation after mild COVID-19 (dated by TCRdb to the early 2020s). Receptor amplification or capture employed 5' RACE. TCRdb shows the sequencer as Illumina NovaSeq 6000. In TCRdb, the public reads were trimmed at Q25 with fastp and aligned with MiXCR, with productive beta chains retained. Rows merge per CDR3 protein into single entries with the most common DNA and genes. This sample lists 150,000 to 200,000 distinct CDR3 sequences; 25% to 40% were detected once. Of the sample, more than 10% is held by the ten largest clones. Source material: PBMCs or a T cell subset sorted from them (not recorded which). The origin of the receptors is an adult woman who had mild COVID-19 (a few samples of this study predate the infection). The sample titles of this study are shuffled in the database, so cell type and time point are left out; the donor was told from shared clones.

The gene calls are TRBV7-2 and TRBJ2-7; 9 bases are a match to TRBD2. Unmatched junction bases numbered 9, after V lost 3 bases and J lost 9 bases. From germline, CDR1 is SGHTA and CDR2 FQGNSA. The CDR3 totals 14 residues. CDR3: CASSLEAAGGVQYF. The CDR3 DNA sequence: TGTGCCAGCAGCTTGGAGGCGGCGGGGGGGGTGCAGTACTTC.

CDR3 residues: CASSLFGQGVPGELFF. CDR3 nucleotides: TGTGCCAGCAGCTTATTCGGACAGGGAGTTCCCGGGGAGCTGTTTTTT. The chain joins TRBV7-2 to TRBJ2-2, with TRBD1 matching over 8 bases. The CDR3 runs 16 residues. Germline-derived CDR1 and CDR2 are SGHTA and FQGNSA. The V and J ends lost 2 bases and 6 bases, in that order; junction bases with no gene match: 8.

This chain links TRBV7-8 with TRBJ1-2, with 11 bases that match TRBD1. The CDR3 covers 14 residues. Germline V gives CDR1 SGHVS, CDR2 FQNEAQ. Trimming cost V 3 bases and J 7 bases; bases outside gene matches: 4. CDR3 loop: CASSLDRGPGGYTF. DNA of the CDR3: TGTGCCAGCAGCTTGGACAGGGGGCCGGGTGGCTACACCTTC.

The V and J genes are TRBV19 and TRBJ2-2, with D hard to call. This CDR3 comprises 15 residues. Germline CDR1 and CDR2: LNHDA and SQIVND (reference sequence). Trimming cost V 3 bases and J 1 base, with 9 bases left between them. The CDR3 nucleotides read TGTGCCAGTAGTATTTCACGGTTGAACACCGGGGAGCTGTTTTTT. Its translation is CASSISRLNTGELFF.

This clonotype was seen more than once but under ten times. V gene TRBV4-3 combines with J gene TRBJ2-6, with D possibly TRBD1 on 5 matching bases. CDR1 is LGHNA and CDR2 is YSLEER in the germline V gene. With 0 bases removed from V and 0 bases from J, the gap between germline ends came to 9 bases. The CDR3 consists of 17 residues. The CDR3 nucleotides read TGCGCCAGCAGCCAAGATCGACAGTCCTCTGGGGCCAACGTCCTGACTTTC. It translates to CASSQDRQSSGANVLTF.

This rearrangement joins TRBV6-5 to TRBJ2-1, with unresolved D. This CDR3 spans 13 amino acids. V shed 6 bases and J shed 1 base, with 7 bases lying between them. Germline V gene lookup returns CDR1 MNHEY and CDR2 SVGAGI. CDR3 sequence: CASRPHSYNEQFF. The CDR3 region has the DNA TGTGCCAGCAGACCCCATTCCTACAATGAGCAGTTCTTC.

This clonotype turned up a few times. This CDR3 reads CATLPAYTGELFF. The CDR3 nucleotides are TGTGCCACCTTGCCAGCGTACACCGGGGAGCTGTTTTTT. This chain links TRBV2 with TRBJ2-2; D is undetermined. CDR3 length equals 13 residues. Trimming took 10 bases from V and 3 from J, leaving 12 bases between them. Germline-derived CDR1 and CDR2 are SNHLY and FYNNEI.

This clonotype was counted only a few times. The gene calls are TRBV4-1 and TRBJ2-1; 9 bases line up with TRBD2. The germline V gene has CDR1 MGHRA and CDR2 YSYEKL. The CDR3 length is 16 residues. The ends lost 1 base at V and 3 bases at J; junction bases unmatched: 4. CDR3 loop: CASSQGDSGGYNEQFF. The DNA of the CDR3 is TGCGCCAGCAGCCAAGGGGATAGCGGGGGCTACAATGAGCAGTTCTTC.

The rearrangement uses TRBV18 and TRBJ1-5; D possibly corresponds to TRBD1 (5 bases). CDR1 is KGHSH, CDR2 LQKENI, per germline. V gave up 3 bases and J gave up 0 bases, with 9 bases separating them. The CDR3 has 15 amino acids. In DNA, the CDR3 is TGTGCCAGCTCACCCTCGGGGCCTAGCAATCAGCCCCAGCATTTT. Its protein is CASSPSGPSNQPQHF.

The rearrangement uses TRBV2 and TRBJ2-7; D possibly corresponds to TRBD1 (5 bases). Germline V lookup: CDR1 SNHLY, CDR2 FYNNEI. This CDR3 contains 13 residues. V lost 3 bases, J lost 2 bases, and 8 bases lay in between. In DNA form, the CDR3 reads TGTGCCAGCAGTGAGGCAGGGCCCTACGAGCAGTACTTC. Its translation: CASSEAGPYEQYF.

The chain employs TRBV7-3 and TRBJ2-1; D is tentatively TRBD1 or TRBD2 (6 bases each). Germline lookup yields CDR1 SGHTA and CDR2 FQGTGA. V shed 5 bases and J shed 5 bases, with 13 bases lying between them. The CDR3 runs 14 residues. The CDR3 region is CASSLGGRHNEQFF. The CDR3 coding sequence is TGTGCCAGCAGCCTAGGGGGGAGGCACAATGAGCAGTTCTTC.

This clonotype was counted only a few times. The V and J genes are TRBV7-9 and TRBJ1-1, with 7 bases aligning to TRBD1. This CDR3 comprises 14 residues. Trimming took 5 bases from V and 1 from J; bases not matched to a gene: 4. Germline lookup yields CDR1 SEHNR and CDR2 FQNEAQ (reference sequence). CDR3 loop: CASSPGQANTEAFF. Here the CDR3 DNA reads TGTGCCAGCAGCCCCGGACAGGCGAACACTGAAGCTTTCTTT.

The CDR3, as DNA: TGTGCCAGCAGTTACCAAGACAGCTACAATGAGCAGTTCTTC. Translating gives CASSYQDSYNEQFF. The V call is TRBV6-5, the J call TRBJ2-1, with D maybe TRBD1 (5 bases). Trimming cost V 2 bases and J 3 bases, with 8 bases left between them. CDR1 MNHEY and CDR2 SVGAGI come from the germline V gene. The CDR3 runs to 14 residues.

This chain joins TRBV18 and TRBJ2-7, with D possibly TRBD2 on 6 matching bases. The ends were cut back, 5 bases at V and 1 base at J, with 12 bases in the middle. Germline V lookup: CDR1 KGHSH, CDR2 LQKENI. This CDR3 has 14 residues. The DNA of the CDR3 is TGTGCCAGCTCATATAGACTAGAATCCTACGAGCAGTACTTC. It yields the protein CASSYRLESYEQYF.

This clonotype was recorded once. This chain uses TRBV7-9 with TRBJ1-1, with a tentative D call TRBD1 (6 bases). This CDR3 comprises 15 residues. The germline CDR1 and CDR2 sequences are SEHNR and FQNEAQ (reference sequence). With 1 base removed from V and 1 base from J, the gap between germline ends came to 10 bases. The CDR3 is CASSLEGTKNTEAFF. For the CDR3, the DNA is TGTGCCAGCAGCTTAGAAGGGACAAAGAACACTGAAGCTTTCTTT.

This chain connects TRBV7-8 to TRBJ2-3; no clear D gene. CDR1 is SGHVS, CDR2 FQNEAQ, per germline. The CDR3 extends over 16 amino acids. Trimming left V 1 base short and J 0 bases short, with 11 bases between. The CDR3 sequence: CASSLGPPWSTDTQYF. The CDR3 nucleotides read TGTGCCAGCAGCTTAGGGCCCCCCTGGAGCACAGATACGCAGTATTTT.

This clonotype has more than one count but fewer than ten. V gene TRBV6-6 combines with J gene TRBJ2-3, with D hard to call. The CDR3 is made up of 13 amino acids. In germline, CDR1 is MNHNY, CDR2 SVGAGI (reference sequence). Trimming cost V 6 bases and J 4 bases, with 11 bases left between them. CDR3 sequence (DNA): TGTGCCAGCAGAAGTGCTAGGGCAGATACGCAGTATTTT. It specifies CASRSARADTQYF.

The sample holds a few counts of this clonotype. The chain employs TRBV10-3 and TRBJ1-5; tentative D call: TRBD1 (6 bases). The CDR3 is made up of 14 amino acids. The germline CDR1 and CDR2 sequences are ENHRY and SYGVKD. V was clipped by 9 bases and J by 5 bases, with 17 bases between them. CDR3 region: CAMGATGLDQPQHF. Here the CDR3 DNA reads TGTGCCATGGGCGCAACAGGGTTGGATCAGCCCCAGCATTTT.

This clonotype has just a few counts. The CDR3 region has the DNA TGTGCCAGCATTTCCGACAACCTGAACACTGAAGCTTTCTTT. Translated: CASISDNLNTEAFF. The chain recombines TRBV6-6 with TRBJ1-1; D is uncertain. CDR1 and CDR2 from the germline V gene are MNHNY and SVGAGI (reference sequence). This CDR3 contains 14 residues. Deletions cut 7 bases from V and 0 bases from J, with 12 bases between.

This clonotype was seen a few times. The CDR3 DNA reads as TGCGCCAGGACGTTACAGGGGGAGACTACTGGCGAGCAGTACTTC. As protein: CARTLQGETTGEQYF. This chain uses TRBV5-1 with TRBJ2-7; 8 bases line up with TRBD1. Losses at the gene ends were 8 bases for V and 6 bases for J; bases not matched to a gene: 16. The germline CDR1 and CDR2 sequences are SGHRS and YFSETQ. The CDR3 runs 15 residues.

This clonotype appeared a few times. The rearrangement joins TRBV7-9 to TRBJ1-3; D is ambiguous. Germline lookup yields CDR1 SEHNR and CDR2 FQNEAQ (reference sequence). V was trimmed by 5 bases and J by 0 bases, leaving 8 bases between them. The CDR3 loop spans 14 amino acids. The DNA of the CDR3 is TGTGCCAGCAGCGGAGGTGCCTCTGGAAACACCATATATTTT. It is translated as CASSGGASGNTIYF.

The chain links TRBV9 to TRBJ2-1; no reliable D call. Trimming stripped 1 base from V and 5 bases from J, with 10 bases between. This CDR3 is built from 14 residues. CDR1 SGDLS and CDR2 YYNGEE come from the germline V gene. This chain's CDR3 is CASSVKWANNEQFF. The DNA of the CDR3 is TGTGCCAGCAGCGTAAAGTGGGCGAACAATGAGCAGTTCTTC.

The chain has TRBV20-1 and TRBJ2-7; 14 positions match TRBD2. The CDR3 runs 15 residues. Germline V lookup: CDR1 DFQATT, CDR2 SNEGSKA (reference sequence). The V segment lost 5 bases and the J segment 5 bases; nucleotides outside the gene matches: 8. CDR3: CSAGTSGSPLDEQYF. CDR3 sequence (DNA): TGCAGTGCTGGGACTAGCGGGAGTCCCCTCGACGAGCAGTACTTC.

This clonotype was counted only a few times. The V and J genes are TRBV5-4 and TRBJ1-6; 10 bases fit TRBD1. The CDR3 has 14 amino acids. The junction had 1 base not matched to a gene; V was cut back by 4 bases and J by 6 bases. The V gene's germline CDR1 is SGHNT and CDR2 YYREEE (reference sequence). The CDR3 region has the DNA TGTGCCAGCAGCGGGGACAGGGGTAATTCACCCCTCCACTTT. Translation gives CASSGDRGNSPLHF.

This clonotype was seen repeatedly, ten times or more. The chain carries TRBV12-3 or TRBV12-4 and TRBJ2-3, with D hard to call. Trimming left V 1 base short and J 2 bases short, with 7 bases between. This CDR3 is 14 amino acids long. CDR3 sequence reads: CASSLGSNTDTQYF. In DNA, the CDR3 is TGTGCCAGCAGTTTAGGCTCGAACACAGATACGCAGTATTTT.

The chain recombines TRBV6-2 or TRBV6-3 with TRBJ2-7, with 7 positions matching TRBD2. The V and J ends lost 5 bases and 0 bases, in that order; junction bases with no gene match: 4. Germline lookup yields CDR1 MNHEY and CDR2 SVGEGT. The CDR3 is 14 amino acids. The CDR3 region has the DNA TGTGCCAGCAGTCACGAGCGGGACTCCTACGAGCAGTACTTC. Residues: CASSHERDSYEQYF.

This clonotype has a single count. The V and J genes are TRBV6-2 or TRBV6-3 and TRBJ2-1; 13 nucleotides match TRBD2. With V trimmed by 4 bases and J by 1 base, 7 bases remained unmatched. The germline V gene has CDR1 MNHEY and CDR2 SVGEGT. The CDR3 totals 18 residues. DNA of the CDR3: TGTGCCAGCAGTTCCTTACTAGCGGGGGGGCGGTCCTACAATGAGCAGTTCTTC. Translated: CASSSLLAGGRSYNEQFF.

CDR3 protein: CASSQFSAVYSYEQYF. DNA of the CDR3: TGTGCCAGCAGCCAATTCTCGGCTGTTTACTCCTACGAGCAGTACTTC. The V gene is TRBV3-1, the J gene TRBJ2-7; D gene unclear. Germline CDR1 is LGHDT and CDR2 is YNNKEL (reference sequence). This CDR3 has 16 residues. Deletions cut 2 bases from V and 0 bases from J, with 14 bases between.